The clone carrying this TCR beta chain was seen only a few times. Its antigen remains unidentified. Germline values: CDR1 DFQATT, CDR2 SNEGSKA (reference sequence). This CDR3 is built from 14 residues. V shed 3 bases and J 7 bases; nucleotides not matched to a gene: 6. The data derive from a study of T cells after yellow fever vaccination. Findings of the study overall: Abundant clonotypes from the bulk population could get into FACS-sorted repertoires as contaminants.

TCRdb reanalysed the 5' RACE reads using MiXCR and keeps one entry per CDR3 protein. The sample lists some 500,000 distinct CDR3 sequences, approximately 13% occurring once. This material consisted of PBMCs, taken on the day of the yellow fever booster vaccination. The clonotype originates from a man aged 30-40 years who received the YFV17D yellow fever vaccine. This chain connects TRBV20-1 to TRBJ2-3, with TRBD2 matching over 11 bases. CDR3: CSARLAGGSNTQYF. In nucleotides, the CDR3 is TGCAGTGCTAGGCTAGCGGGAGGCTCTAATACGCAGTATTTT.